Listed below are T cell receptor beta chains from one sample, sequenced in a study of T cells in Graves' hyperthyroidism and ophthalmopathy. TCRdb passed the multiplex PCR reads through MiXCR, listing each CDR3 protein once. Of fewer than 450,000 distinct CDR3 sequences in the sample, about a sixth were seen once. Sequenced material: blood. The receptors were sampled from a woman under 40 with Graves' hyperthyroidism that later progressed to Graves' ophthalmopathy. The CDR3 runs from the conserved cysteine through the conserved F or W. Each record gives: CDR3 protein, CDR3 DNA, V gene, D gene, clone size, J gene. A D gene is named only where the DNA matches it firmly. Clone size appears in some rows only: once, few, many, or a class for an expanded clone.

CAWWTGVPGNTIYF,TGTGCCTGGTGGACAGGGGTCCCTGGAAACACCATATATTTT,TRBV30,TRBD1,many,TRBJ1-3
CASRRDGQETQYF,TGTGCCAGTAGGAGGGACGGACAAGAGACCCAGTACTTC,TRBV19,-,few,TRBJ2-5
CASSITGGNEQFF,TGTGCCAGCAGCATCACAGGGGGCAATGAGCAGTTCTTC,TRBV7-9,TRBD1,few,TRBJ2-1
CASSTLFGELFF,TGTGCCAGCAGCACCCTTTTCGGGGAGCTGTTTTTT,TRBV28,-,many,TRBJ2-2
CASSQFNGRDEQYF,TGTGCCAGCAGCCAATTTAACGGGAGGGACGAGCAGTACTTC,TRBV3-1,TRBD2,-,TRBJ2-7
CASSLDRGYDNEQFF,TGTGCCAGCAGCTTGGACAGGGGGTACGACAATGAGCAGTTCTTC,TRBV7-2,TRBD1,few,TRBJ2-1
CASSWAKTDTQYF,TGCGCCAGCAGCTGGGCCAAAACAGATACGCAGTATTTT,TRBV5-1,-,many,TRBJ2-3
CASSLPGSRTEAFF,TGTGCCAGCAGTTTACCCGGGTCTCGCACTGAAGCTTTCTTT,TRBV27,-,-,TRBJ1-1
CASKQGNLDEQYF,TGTGCCAGCAAACAGGGGAATCTCGACGAGCAGTACTTC,TRBV27,TRBD1,few,TRBJ2-7
CASSPGPDRQFF,TGTGCCAGCAGCCCAGGGCCGGACAGGCAGTTCTTC,TRBV11-1,-,-,TRBJ2-1
CASSVSRGRAWTEAFF,TGTGCCAGCAGTGTGTCTAGGGGGCGTGCGTGGACTGAAGCTTTCTTT,TRBV6-1,TRBD1,many,TRBJ1-1